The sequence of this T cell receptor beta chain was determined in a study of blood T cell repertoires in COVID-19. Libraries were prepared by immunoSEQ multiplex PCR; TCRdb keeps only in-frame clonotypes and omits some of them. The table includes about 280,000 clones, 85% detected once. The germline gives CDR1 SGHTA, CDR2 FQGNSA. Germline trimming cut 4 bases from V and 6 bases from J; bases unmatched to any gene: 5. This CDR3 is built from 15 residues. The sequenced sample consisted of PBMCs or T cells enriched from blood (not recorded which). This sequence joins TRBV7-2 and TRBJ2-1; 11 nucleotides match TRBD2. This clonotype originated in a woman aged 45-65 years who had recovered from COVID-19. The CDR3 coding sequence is TGTGCCAGCAGCTCCACTAGCGGGAGTAGCAATGAGCAGTTCTTC. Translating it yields CASSSTSGSSNEQFF.